This note documents a single T cell receptor (beta chain) sequence. This record comes from a study of shared clonotypes between healthy human individuals. Produced via immunoSEQ multiplex PCR; TCRdb's table is partial and in-frame only. The sample records under 2.5 million clones, 85% to 95% being singletons. The CDR3 spans 15 residues. V was trimmed by 3 bases and J by 7 bases, leaving 16 bases between them. CDR1 is SNHLY, CDR2 FYNNEI, per germline. V gene TRBV2 combines with J gene TRBJ2-1; D not certain. This sequence originates from a man between 18 and 29 years old in good health. Some clones in this sample may be carry-over from other donors' samples. Sequenced: naive CD4+ T cells from PBMCs. Described subset: CD45RA+ positively selected. Written as DNA, the CDR3 is TGTGCCAGCAGTGACTCTAAAATACTTCGTAATGAGCAGTTCTTC. It is translated as CASSDSKILRNEQFF.